The rows below give T cell receptor beta chains drawn from one sample of a study of T cell clones after liver transplantation. Method: immunoSEQ multiplex PCR; TCRdb's copy keeps in-frame clones and lacks some. The sample lists 16,000 or so clones, 80% to 90% occurring once. The starting material was CD8+ T cells from blood, obtained 45 to 46 months after liver transplant. These TCRs come from a human patient who received a liver transplant. The graft donor may account for some of the T cells. CDR3s leave out the opening cysteine and the closing phenylalanine or tryptophan. Fields, in order: V gene, D gene, J gene, CDR3 protein. A D gene is named only where the DNA matches it firmly.

TRBV4-3	-	TRBJ1-1	ASSPYSTENTEAF
TRBV11-2	TRBD2	TRBJ2-1	ASSLSAGVRNEQF
TRBV28	TRBD1	TRBJ1-2	ASSLYEGAGNYGYT
TRBV11-2	-	TRBJ1-1	ASSPPPNTEAF
TRBV27	-	TRBJ1-1	ASSTGTILAEAF
TRBV19	TRBD2	TRBJ2-3	ASSTMTSGTDTQY
TRBV5-1	TRBD2	TRBJ2-1	ATALAGSNEQF
TRBV27	-	TRBJ2-2	ASKITGITGELF
TRBV27	-	TRBJ1-5	ASSPEVNQPQH
TRBV29-1	TRBD2	TRBJ2-2	SGGPGGDGELF
TRBV23-1	-	TRBJ2-1	ATSPTGNNEQF
TRBV7-9	-	TRBJ2-7	ASSLIQGFTY
TRBV4-3	TRBD1	TRBJ2-7	ASSLGQGTPYEQY
TRBV27	TRBD1	TRBJ1-2	ASSLTGVGYGYT
TRBV19	-	TRBJ1-1	ASMTGPNTEAF
TRBV27	TRBD2	TRBJ2-7	ASSARGLAGEYEQY
TRBV7-9	TRBD2	TRBJ2-3	ASSDPLAGTSTDTQY
TRBV27	-	TRBJ2-7	ASSFGSGEQY
TRBV7-6	TRBD1	TRBJ1-2	ASSFLGTGAGGYT
TRBV28	-	TRBJ2-7	ASSLIGAYEQY
TRBV19	-	TRBJ1-1	ASSLSLMNTEAF
TRBV14	-	TRBJ2-7	ASSQGLTRAQY
TRBV19	-	TRBJ1-5	ASSPVGGPLHQPQH
TRBV9	-	TRBJ2-3	ASSVGELTDTQY
TRBV9	TRBD2	TRBJ2-7	ASSVASGNYEQY
TRBV7-9	-	TRBJ2-1	ASSLGYGSDNEQF
TRBV25-1	-	TRBJ2-1	ASSEYSGLAGEQF
TRBV19	TRBD1	TRBJ2-7	ASSWGQAYEQY
TRBV7-8	TRBD2	TRBJ2-5	ASSRTSGSGGETQY